Below are 18 T cell receptor beta chains sequenced from a single sample in a study of blood T cells in healthy people across ages. Together with a sample-barcoded 5' primer, a J-beta primer mix was included in a second PCR lasting about 7 to 11 cycles. Each CDR3 protein is one row after TCRdb ran MiXCR on the 5' RACE reads. The sample lists about 1.6 million distinct CDR3 sequences, roughly a third occurring once. The sequencing input was blood. These receptors were taken from a woman aged 25-40 years in good health.

The table lists this clonotype with a few counts. J is TRBJ1-2 and V is TRBV7-9; D call uncertain. The CDR3 covers 15 residues. The V and J ends lost 7 bases and 8 bases respectively, with 23 bases between them. From germline, CDR1 is SEHNR and CDR2 FQNEAQ (reference sequence). CDR3 residues: CASTSFGSLAGGYTF. In DNA form, the CDR3 reads TGTGCCAGCACCTCCTTCGGGAGCCTCGCTGGGGGCTACACCTTC.

This chain links TRBV5-1 with TRBJ1-1; unclear D gene. The CDR3 consists of 14 residues. Germline V gives CDR1 SGHRS, CDR2 YFSETQ. V was pared by 1 base and J by 3 bases, with 10 bases between. For the CDR3, the DNA is TGCGCCAGCAGCTTGATAGGGAGCGACACTGAAGCTTTCTTT. Translation: CASSLIGSDTEAFF.

The chain employs TRBV18 and TRBJ2-1, with TRBD1 matching over 12 bases. The CDR3 contains 15 residues. In germline, CDR1 is KGHSH, CDR2 LQKENI. Trimming removed 3 bases from V and 5 bases from J; junction bases left unmatched: 2. CDR3 coding DNA: TGTGCCAGCTCACCGGGACAGGGGGCTCACAATGAGCAGTTCTTC. Protein: CASSPGQGAHNEQFF.

This clonotype showed up just a few times. The V gene is TRBV5-4, the J gene TRBJ2-3, with D perhaps being TRBD1 or TRBD2 (5 bases each). V was trimmed by 0 bases and J by 9 bases, leaving 17 bases between them. Germline loops: CDR1 SGHNT, CDR2 YYREEE (reference sequence). The CDR3 has 15 residues. CDR3 region: CASSLEASGQSTQYF. CDR3 nucleotide sequence: TGTGCCAGCAGCTTGGAGGCCTCGGGGCAATCCACGCAGTATTTT.

The chain has TRBV14 and TRBJ2-3; a possible D gene is TRBD2 (6 bases). The V end was cut by 3 bases, the J end by 9 bases, with 16 bases between. Germline V CDR1 and CDR2: SGHDN, FVKESK. The CDR3 runs to 14 residues. The CDR3 here is CASSQMDWRGTQYF. In DNA form, the CDR3 reads TGTGCCAGCAGCCAGATGGACTGGAGGGGAACGCAGTATTTT.

The rearrangement uses TRBV6-2 or TRBV6-3 and TRBJ2-3, with 12 bases matching TRBD2. Germline-derived CDR1 and CDR2 are MNHEY and SVGEGT. The CDR3 totals 14 residues. V shed 10 bases, J shed 5 bases, and the junction held 7 bases outside the gene matches. The CDR3 region is CATLAGGPVDTQYF. CDR3 bases: TGTGCCACCCTAGCGGGGGGGCCGGTAGATACGCAGTATTTT.

This chain joins TRBV6-2 or TRBV6-3 and TRBJ2-7, with 10 bases that match TRBD2. Trimming removed 6 bases from V and 1 base from J; junction bases left unmatched: 6. This CDR3 contains 15 residues. Germline-derived CDR1 and CDR2 are MNHEY and SVGEGT. CDR3 nucleotide sequence: TGTGCCAGCAGGAGGGGGACTAGCGCGTCCTACGAGCAGTACTTC. It yields the protein CASRRGTSASYEQYF.

The J gene is TRBJ2-1, the V gene TRBV4-1, with TRBD2 identical over 9 bases. V dropped 0 bases and J dropped 10; count of bases not matched to a gene: 10. The CDR3 covers 16 residues. Germline CDR1 is MGHRA and CDR2 is YSYEKL. This CDR3 is CASSQEGLAGSYEQFF. The CDR3 DNA sequence: TGCGCCAGCAGCCAAGAAGGCCTAGCGGGGTCCTACGAGCAGTTCTTC.

The genes are TRBV15 and TRBJ1-5; a possible D gene is TRBD1 (5 bases). V was cut by 0 bases and J by 6 bases, with 12 bases left in between. The germline CDR1 and CDR2 sequences are LNHNV and YYDKDF (reference sequence). The CDR3 sequence is 15 residues long. The CDR3 loop is CATSRDQGFTQPQHF. CDR3 sequence (DNA): TGTGCCACCAGCAGAGATCAGGGATTCACTCAGCCCCAGCATTTT. Together with reference TRBV15 and TRBJ1-5, the CDR3 gives the full variable domain: DAMVIQNPRYQVTQFGKPVTLSCSQTLNHNVMYWYQQKSSQAPKLLFHYYDKDFNNEADTPDNFQSRRPNTSFCFLDIRSPGLGDTAMYLCATSRDQGFTQPQHFGDGTRLSIL.

This chain joins TRBV29-1 and TRBJ2-3; D might be TRBD2 (5 bases). Germline-derived CDR1 and CDR2 are SQVTM and ANQGSEA. This CDR3 contains 15 residues. Trimming cost V 0 bases and J 1 base, with 11 bases left between them. This CDR3 is CSVEDRRRRTDTQYF. The CDR3 region has the DNA TGCAGCGTTGAAGACAGGAGGAGACGCACAGATACGCAGTATTTT.

This chain links TRBV5-1 with TRBJ2-1; 11 nucleotides align to TRBD2. V gave up 7 bases and J gave up 7 bases; unmatched junction bases: 13. This CDR3 has 16 amino acids. In germline, CDR1 is SGHRS, CDR2 YFSETQ. DNA of the CDR3: TGCGCCAGCGGCAGATTATTAGCGGGGGGGCCAAATGAGCAGTTCTTC. Translation gives CASGRLLAGGPNEQFF.

This clonotype has a handful of counts. The chain couples TRBV20-1 to TRBJ2-1, with D unclear. This CDR3 has 11 residues. Trimming took off 6 bases at V and 7 bases at J, with 10 bases between the two ends. Germline CDR1 reads DFQATT; CDR2 reads SNEGSKA (reference sequence). CDR3 protein: CSATRQNEQFF. CDR3 coding DNA: TGCAGTGCCACACGCCAAAATGAGCAGTTCTTC.

The rearrangement uses TRBV5-5 and TRBJ1-1; D is ambiguous. The germline V gene has CDR1 SGHKS and CDR2 YYEKEE (reference sequence). Deletions cut 0 bases from V and 10 bases from J, with 16 bases between. There are 14 residues in the CDR3. The chain's CDR3 is CASSLGVTGMGAFF. CDR3 sequence (DNA): TGTGCCAGCAGCTTGGGGGTGACTGGCATGGGAGCTTTCTTT.

The chain carries TRBV2 and TRBJ2-5; TRBD2 aligns across 9 bases. J was trimmed by 8 bases and V by 5 bases; bases with no gene match: 6. The CDR3 runs to 13 residues. The V gene's germline CDR1 is SNHLY and CDR2 FYNNEI. The CDR3 coding sequence is TGTGCCAGCAGTTCCGGGACTAGCACCACCCAGTACTTC. Translating gives CASSSGTSTTQYF. The entire variable domain, with the rest obtained from reference TRBV2 and TRBJ2-5, is as follows: EPEVTQTPSHQVTQMGQEVILRCVPISNHLYFYWYRQILGQKVEFLVSFYNNEISEKSEIFDDQFSVERPDGSNFTLKIRSTKLEDSAMYFCASSSGTSTTQYFGPGTRLLVL.

The genes are TRBV20-1 and TRBJ1-2; 9 nucleotides align to TRBD1. Trimming took 0 bases from V and 4 from J; bases not matched to a gene: 6. This CDR3 spans 15 amino acids. Germline values: CDR1 DFQATT, CDR2 SNEGSKA (reference sequence). The CDR3 loop is CSARDGTGGAYGYTF. CDR3 in DNA: TGCAGTGCTAGAGATGGTACAGGGGGCGCCTATGGCTACACCTTC.

V usage is TRBV20-1 and J usage is TRBJ2-3; tentative D call: TRBD2 (5 bases). Germline V gives CDR1 DFQATT, CDR2 SNEGSKA (reference sequence). The CDR3 consists of 14 residues. Trimming removed 3 bases at V and 6 bases at J, with 16 bases between. The chain's CDR3 is CSASSGRPGDTQYF. CDR3 in DNA: TGCAGTGCTAGCAGCGGACGACCGGGGGATACGCAGTATTTT.

This clonotype was counted at least ten times. The gene calls are TRBV7-2 and TRBJ2-3; 10 bases fit TRBD2. Germline V gene data show CDR1 as SGHTA and CDR2 as FQGNSA. Trimming at V came to 5 bases and at J to 3 bases, leaving 11 bases not matched to a gene. CDR3 length: 17 amino acids. CDR3 DNA: TGTGCCAGCAGCATAAGTGGCCTAGCGGGAGTAACAGATACGCAGTATTTT. Its translation: CASSISGLAGVTDTQYF.

This clonotype was picked up a small number of times. The V and J genes are TRBV11-2 and TRBJ2-2; 7 nucleotides line up with TRBD2. Germline V gene lookup returns CDR1 SGHAT and CDR2 FQNNGV. The CDR3 spans 16 residues. Trimming took 5 bases from V and 1 from J; bases not matched to a gene: 7. The CDR3 nucleotides are TGTGCCAGCAGCCTCCAGCCTAGCGGGAACACCGGGGAGCTGTTTTTT. Its protein is CASSLQPSGNTGELFF.